This note documents a single T cell receptor beta chain sequence. As yet, its antigen is unknown. Sequencing used immunoSEQ multiplex PCR; TCRdb keeps in-frame clones, though not all of them. This table has approximately 12,000 clones, 80% to 90% appearing once. V shed 11 bases and J shed 1 base, with 15 bases lying between them. This CDR3 comprises 13 residues. CDR1 and CDR2 from the germline V gene are SEHNR and FQNEAQ (reference sequence). These data are taken from a study of T cell clonotyping in hematopoietic cell transplantation. Study-wide findings and caveats: Higher Inverse Simpson Index values in graft donor and pretransplant recipient predicted broader posttransplant TCR diversity.

The specimen comprised PBMCs, sampled 100 days after allogeneic stem cell transplant. The sequence came from a female patient aged 60 to 70 who had an allogeneic stem cell transplant from an unrelated donor, so the T cells may come from the graft donor. Some clones in this sample may be carry-over from other donors' samples. The chain employs TRBV7-9 and TRBJ2-7; D is unclear. The chain's CDR3 is CASRPVASYEQYF. CDR3 nucleotide sequence: TGTGCCTCCCGACCGGTGGCGTCCTACGAGCAGTACTTC. Variable domain in full (rest from reference TRBV7-9 and TRBJ2-7): DTGVSQNPRHKITKRGQNVTFRCDPISEHNRLYWYRQTLGQGPEFLTYFQNEAQLEKSRLLSDRFSAERPKGSFSTLEIQRTEQGDSAMYLCASRPVASYEQYFGPGTRLTVT.